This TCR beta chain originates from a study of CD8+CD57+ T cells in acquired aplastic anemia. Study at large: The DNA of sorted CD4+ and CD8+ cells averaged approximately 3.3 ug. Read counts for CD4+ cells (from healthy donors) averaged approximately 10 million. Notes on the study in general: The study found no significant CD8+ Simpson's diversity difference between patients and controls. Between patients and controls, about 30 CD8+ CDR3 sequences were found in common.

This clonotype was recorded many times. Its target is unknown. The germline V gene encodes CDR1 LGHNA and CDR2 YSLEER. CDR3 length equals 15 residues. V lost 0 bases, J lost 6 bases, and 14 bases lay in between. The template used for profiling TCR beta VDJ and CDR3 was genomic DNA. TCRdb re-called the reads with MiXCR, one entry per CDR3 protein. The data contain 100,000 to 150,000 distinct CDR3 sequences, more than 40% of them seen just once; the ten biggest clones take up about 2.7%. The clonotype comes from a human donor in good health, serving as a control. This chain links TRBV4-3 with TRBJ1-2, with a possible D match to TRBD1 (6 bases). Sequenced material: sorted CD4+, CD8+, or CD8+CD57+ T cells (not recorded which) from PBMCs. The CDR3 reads CASSQEWGGPNGYTF. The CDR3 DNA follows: TGCGCCAGCAGCCAAGAGTGGGGGGGCCCGAATGGCTACACCTTC.